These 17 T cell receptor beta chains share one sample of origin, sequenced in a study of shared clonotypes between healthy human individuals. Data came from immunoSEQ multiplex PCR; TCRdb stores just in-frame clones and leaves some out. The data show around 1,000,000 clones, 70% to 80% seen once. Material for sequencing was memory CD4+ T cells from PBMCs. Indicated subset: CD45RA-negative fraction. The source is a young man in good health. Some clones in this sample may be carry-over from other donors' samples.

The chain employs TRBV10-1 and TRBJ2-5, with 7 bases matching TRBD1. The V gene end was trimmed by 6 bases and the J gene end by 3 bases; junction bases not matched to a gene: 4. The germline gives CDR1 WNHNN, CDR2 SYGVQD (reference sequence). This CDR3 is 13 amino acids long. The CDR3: CASSRDRKETQYF. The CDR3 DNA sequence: TGCGCCAGCAGCCGGGACAGAAAAGAGACCCAGTACTTC.

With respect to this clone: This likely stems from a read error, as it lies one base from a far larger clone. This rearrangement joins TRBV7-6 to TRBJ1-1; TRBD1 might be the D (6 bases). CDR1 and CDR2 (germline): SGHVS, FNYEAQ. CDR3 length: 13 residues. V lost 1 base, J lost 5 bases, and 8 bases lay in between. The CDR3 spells CASSLEQGTEAFF. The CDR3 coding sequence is TGTGCCAGCAGCTTAGAGCAGGGGACTGAAGCTTTCTTT.

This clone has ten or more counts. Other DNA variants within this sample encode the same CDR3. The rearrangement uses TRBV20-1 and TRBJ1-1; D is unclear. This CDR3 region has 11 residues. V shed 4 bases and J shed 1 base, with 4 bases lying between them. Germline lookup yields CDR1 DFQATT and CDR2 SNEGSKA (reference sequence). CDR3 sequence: CSATGNTEAFF. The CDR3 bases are TGCAGTGCTACAGGGAACACTGAAGCTTTCTTT.

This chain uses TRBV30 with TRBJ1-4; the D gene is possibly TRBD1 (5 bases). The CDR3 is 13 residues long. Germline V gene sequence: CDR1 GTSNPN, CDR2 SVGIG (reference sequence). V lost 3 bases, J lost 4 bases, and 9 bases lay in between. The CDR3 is CAWSRGLNEKLFF. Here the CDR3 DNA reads TGTGCCTGGAGCCGGGGCCTTAATGAAAAACTGTTTTTT.

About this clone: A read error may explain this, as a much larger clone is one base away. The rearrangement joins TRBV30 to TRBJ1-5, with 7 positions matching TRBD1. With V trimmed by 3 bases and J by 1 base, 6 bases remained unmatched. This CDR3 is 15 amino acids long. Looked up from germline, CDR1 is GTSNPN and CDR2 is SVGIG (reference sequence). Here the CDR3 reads CAWSPLGQSNQPQHF. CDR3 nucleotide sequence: TGTGCCTGGAGCCCCTTGGGACAGAGCAATCAGCCCCAGCATTTT.

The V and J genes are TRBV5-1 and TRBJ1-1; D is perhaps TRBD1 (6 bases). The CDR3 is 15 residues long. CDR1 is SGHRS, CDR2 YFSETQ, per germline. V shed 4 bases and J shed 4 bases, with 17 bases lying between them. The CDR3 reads CASSGNREGATEAFF. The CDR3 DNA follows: TGCGCCAGCAGCGGGAACAGGGAAGGAGCCACTGAAGCTTTCTTT. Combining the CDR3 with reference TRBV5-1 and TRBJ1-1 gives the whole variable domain KAGVTQTPRYLIKTRGQQVTLSCSPISGHRSVSWYQQTPGQGLQFLFEYFSETQRNKGNFPGRFSGRQFSNSRSEMNVSTLELGDSALYLCASSGNREGATEAFFGQGTRLTVV.

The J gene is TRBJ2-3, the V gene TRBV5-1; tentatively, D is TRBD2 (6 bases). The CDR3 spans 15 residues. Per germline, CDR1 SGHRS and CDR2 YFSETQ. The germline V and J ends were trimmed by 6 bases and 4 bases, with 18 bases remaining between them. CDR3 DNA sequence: TGCGCCAGCAAGGTTGGAGGGAGCATCCCAGATACGCAGTATTTT. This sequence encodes CASKVGGSIPDTQYF. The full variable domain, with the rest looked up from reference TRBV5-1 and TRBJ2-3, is KAGVTQTPRYLIKTRGQQVTLSCSPISGHRSVSWYQQTPGQGLQFLFEYFSETQRNKGNFPGRFSGRQFSNSRSEMNVSTLELGDSALYLCASKVGGSIPDTQYFGPGTRLTVL.

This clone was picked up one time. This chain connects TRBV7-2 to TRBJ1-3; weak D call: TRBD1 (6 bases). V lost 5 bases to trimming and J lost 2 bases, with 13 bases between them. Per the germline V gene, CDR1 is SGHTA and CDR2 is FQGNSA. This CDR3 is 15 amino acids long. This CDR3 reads CASSNTQGAGNTIYF. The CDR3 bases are TGTGCCAGCAGCAATACACAGGGTGCTGGAAACACCATATATTTT. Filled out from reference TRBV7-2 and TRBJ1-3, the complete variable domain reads GAGVSQSPSNKVTEKGKDVELRCDPISGHTALYWYRQSLGQGLEFLIYFQGNSAPDKSGLPSDRFSAERTGGSVSTLTIQRTQQEDSAVYLCASSNTQGAGNTIYFGEGSWLTVV.

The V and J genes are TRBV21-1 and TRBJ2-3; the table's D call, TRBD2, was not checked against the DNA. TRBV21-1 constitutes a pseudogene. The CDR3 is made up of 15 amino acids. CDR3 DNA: TGTGCCAGCAGAAACCGGACTAGTAGGACAGATACGCAGTATTTT. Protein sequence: CASRNRTSRTDTQYF.

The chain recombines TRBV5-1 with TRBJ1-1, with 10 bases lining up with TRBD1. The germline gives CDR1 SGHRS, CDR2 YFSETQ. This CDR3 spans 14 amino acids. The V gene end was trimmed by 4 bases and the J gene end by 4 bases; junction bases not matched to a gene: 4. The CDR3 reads CASSTRQGATEAFF. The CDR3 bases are TGCGCCAGCAGCACCAGACAGGGGGCCACTGAAGCTTTCTTT.

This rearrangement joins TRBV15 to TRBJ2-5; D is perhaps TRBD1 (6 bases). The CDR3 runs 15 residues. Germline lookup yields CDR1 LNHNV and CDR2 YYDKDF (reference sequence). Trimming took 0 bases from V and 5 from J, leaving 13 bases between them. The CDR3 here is CATSRDLGHGETQYF. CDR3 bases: TGTGCCACCAGCAGAGATTTGGGACATGGGGAGACCCAGTACTTC.

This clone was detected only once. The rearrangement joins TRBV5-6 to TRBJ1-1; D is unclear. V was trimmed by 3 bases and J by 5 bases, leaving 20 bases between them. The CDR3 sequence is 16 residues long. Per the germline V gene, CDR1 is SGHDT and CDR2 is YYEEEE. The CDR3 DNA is TGTGCCAGCAGCTCCATAAGTAAGGGTCCCGATACTGAAGCTTTCTTT. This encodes CASSSISKGPDTEAFF.

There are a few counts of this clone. CDR3 DNA sequence: TGTGCCAGCAGCGTAGTTTCAGGGAGCCACGAGCAGTACTTC. It codes for CASSVVSGSHEQYF. The rearrangement joins TRBV9 to TRBJ2-7; D possibly uses TRBD1 or TRBD2 (5 bases each). From germline, CDR1 is SGDLS and CDR2 YYNGEE. V was pared by 0 bases and J by 5 bases, with 12 bases between. The CDR3 loop spans 14 amino acids.

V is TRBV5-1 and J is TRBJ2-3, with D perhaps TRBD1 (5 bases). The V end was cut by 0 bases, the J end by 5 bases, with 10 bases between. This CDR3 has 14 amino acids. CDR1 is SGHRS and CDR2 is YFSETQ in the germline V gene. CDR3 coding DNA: TGCGCCAGCAGCTTGGGAGCCAGGGTAGATACGCAGTATTTT. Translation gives CASSLGARVDTQYF. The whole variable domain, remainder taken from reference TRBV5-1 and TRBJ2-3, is KAGVTQTPRYLIKTRGQQVTLSCSPISGHRSVSWYQQTPGQGLQFLFEYFSETQRNKGNFPGRFSGRQFSNSRSEMNVSTLELGDSALYLCASSLGARVDTQYFGPGTRLTVL.

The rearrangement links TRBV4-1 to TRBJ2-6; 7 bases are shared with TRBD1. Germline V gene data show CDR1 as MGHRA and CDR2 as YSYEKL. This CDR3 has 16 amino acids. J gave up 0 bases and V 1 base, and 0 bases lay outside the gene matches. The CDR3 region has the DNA TGCGCCAGCAGCCAAGGACAGGGCTCTGGGGCCAACGTCCTGACTTTC. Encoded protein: CASSQGQGSGANVLTF.

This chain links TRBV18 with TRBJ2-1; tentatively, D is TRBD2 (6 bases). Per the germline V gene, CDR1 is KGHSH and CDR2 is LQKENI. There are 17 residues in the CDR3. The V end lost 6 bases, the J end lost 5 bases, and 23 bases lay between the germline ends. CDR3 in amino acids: CASSPPGGPVGNNEQFF. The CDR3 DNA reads TGTGCCAGCTCCCCGCCCGGAGGGCCAGTAGGTAACAATGAGCAGTTCTTC.

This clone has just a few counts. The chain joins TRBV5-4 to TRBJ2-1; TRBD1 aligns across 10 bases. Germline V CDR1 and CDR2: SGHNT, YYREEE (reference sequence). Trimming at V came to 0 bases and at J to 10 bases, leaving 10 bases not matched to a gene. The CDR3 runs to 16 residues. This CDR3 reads CASSLVAGQGLWEQFF. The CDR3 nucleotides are TGTGCCAGCAGCTTGGTTGCGGGACAGGGGCTCTGGGAGCAGTTCTTC.